The 32 T cell receptor beta chains presented below share a single source sample, sequenced in a study of T-cell memory formation after mild COVID-19. MiXCR, applied by TCRdb to the 5' RACE reads, yields one record per CDR3 protein. The table records around 300,000 distinct CDR3 sequences, around 15% of them present only once. Sequenced: PBMCs or a T cell subset sorted from them (not recorded which). All receptors come from a man in his late teens or twenties who had mild COVID-19 (a few samples of this study predate the infection). Cell type and time point are not known.

The chain joins TRBV5-1 to TRBJ2-3; 10 positions agree with TRBD1. In germline, CDR1 is SGHRS, CDR2 YFSETQ. J gave up 4 bases and V 6 bases, and 8 bases lay outside the gene matches. The CDR3 is 15 residues long. As DNA, the CDR3 is TGCGCCAGCACCCAAGACAGGGGGCGGTCAGATACGCAGTATTTT. Protein: CASTQDRGRSDTQYF.

This clonotype came up once. The chain couples TRBV27 to TRBJ1-6, with D hard to call. This CDR3 region has 16 residues. CDR1 and CDR2 from the germline V gene are MNHEY and SMNVEV (reference sequence). V shed 5 bases and J shed 0 bases, with 11 bases lying between them. Here the CDR3 DNA reads TGTGCCAGCAGTCAAAAGGGAAGCTCCTATAATTCACCCCTCCACTTT. It is translated as CASSQKGSSYNSPLHF.

This clonotype appeared a few times. This sequence joins TRBV4-2 and TRBJ1-2, with unresolved D. V lost 1 base and J lost 8, with 14 bases in between. CDR1 and CDR2 (germline): LGHNA, YNFKEQ. The CDR3 is 14 amino acids. The CDR3 region has the DNA TGTGCCAGCAGCCAAGTAGGCCGGGAGGGAGGCTACACCTTC. Its protein is CASSQVGREGGYTF.

V gene TRBV6-1 combines with J gene TRBJ1-5; D is possibly TRBD1 (6 bases). Per the germline V gene, CDR1 is MNHNS and CDR2 is SASEGT. V lost 6 bases to trimming and J lost 3 bases, with 12 bases between them. The CDR3 runs 14 residues. The CDR3 reads CASSPDSFNQPQHF. DNA for the CDR3: TGTGCCAGCAGCCCGGACAGCTTCAATCAGCCCCAGCATTTT.

This rearrangement joins TRBV6-1 to TRBJ2-7, with 7 bases aligning to TRBD1. The trim removed 2 bases at V and 3 bases at J, leaving 4 bases unmatched. Germline V gives CDR1 MNHNS, CDR2 SASEGT. The CDR3 sequence is 14 residues long. CDR3 in amino acids: CASSESAGGYEQYF. CDR3 DNA sequence: TGTGCCAGCAGTGAATCCGCAGGGGGCTACGAGCAGTACTTC.

This clonotype was seen a handful of times. The chain uses TRBV2 and TRBJ1-2; D possibly corresponds to TRBD1 (5 bases). V was clipped by 4 bases and J by 4 bases, with 13 bases between them. This CDR3 comprises 14 residues. Per the germline V gene, CDR1 is SNHLY and CDR2 is FYNNEI. The CDR3 nucleotides read TGTGCCAGCAGTGCCAGTTACGGGGGCTATGGCTACACCTTC. Protein product: CASSASYGGYGYTF.

This clonotype was seen more than once but under ten times. The V call is TRBV7-3, the J call TRBJ2-1; D might be TRBD2 (6 bases). The CDR3 extends over 14 amino acids. The V and J ends lost 2 bases and 5 bases respectively, with 10 bases between them. Per the germline V gene, CDR1 is SGHTA and CDR2 is FQGTGA. This chain's CDR3 is CASSLAGRNNEQFF. CDR3 in DNA: TGTGCCAGCAGCTTAGCGGGGAGAAACAATGAGCAGTTCTTC.

CDR3 region: CASSETSGDNEQFF. Written as DNA, the CDR3 is TGCGCCAGCAGCGAGACTAGCGGCGACAATGAGCAGTTCTTC. V gene TRBV5-1 combines with J gene TRBJ2-1; 9 bases match TRBD2. The CDR3 has 14 residues. The V and J ends lost 4 bases and 5 bases, in that order; junction bases with no gene match: 4. Germline V gene data show CDR1 as SGHRS and CDR2 as YFSETQ. Supplemented by reference TRBV5-1 and TRBJ2-1, the full variable domain reads KAGVTQTPRYLIKTRGQQVTLSCSPISGHRSVSWYQQTPGQGLQFLFEYFSETQRNKGNFPGRFSGRQFSNSRSEMNVSTLELGDSALYLCASSETSGDNEQFFGPGTRLTVL.

This clonotype was seen ten or more times. This rearrangement joins TRBV29-1 to TRBJ2-3, with TRBD2 as a possible D gene (5 bases). Germline V CDR1 and CDR2: SQVTM, ANQGSEA. Between the trimmed V and J ends, which lost 5 bases and 2 bases, there was a span of 11 bases. The CDR3 extends over 13 amino acids. CDR3 DNA sequence: TGCAGCGTTTGGGAGAGGGCCACAGATACGCAGTATTTT. Amino acids: CSVWERATDTQYF.

This clonotype was detected a few times. V and J are TRBV4-1 and TRBJ2-7; D might be TRBD1 or TRBD2, each matching 6 bases. The CDR3 loop spans 18 amino acids. V lost 0 bases and J lost 4, with 22 bases in between. The germline gives CDR1 MGHRA, CDR2 YSYEKL. In nucleotides, the CDR3 is TGCGCCAGCAGCCAAGACCCGGGGGCAGGGGAGATGGGGTACGAGCAGTACGTC. Translation: CASSQDPGAGEMGYEQYV.

The gene calls are TRBV2 and TRBJ2-3; a weak D match, TRBD1 (6 bases). This CDR3 is built from 17 residues. Germline loops: CDR1 SNHLY, CDR2 FYNNEI. Trimming removed 3 bases from V and 0 bases from J, with 16 bases in between. This chain's CDR3 is CASSDLGDRSSTDTQYF. In DNA, the CDR3 is TGTGCCAGCAGTGATTTGGGCGACAGGTCTAGCACAGATACGCAGTATTTT.

V and J are TRBV6-2 or TRBV6-3 and TRBJ2-7; 11 nucleotides align to TRBD1. CDR3 length: 14 amino acids. CDR1 is MNHEY and CDR2 is SVGEGT in the germline V gene. Trimming at V came to 10 bases and at J to 2 bases, leaving 7 bases not matched to a gene. CDR3 amino acids: CATLGTGGTYEQYV. CDR3 nucleotides: TGTGCCACCCTCGGGACAGGGGGGACCTACGAGCAGTACGTC.

This clonotype was counted between two and nine times. The rearrangement joins TRBV6-5 to TRBJ2-2; D gene ambiguous. V lost 1 base and J lost 0, with 3 bases in between. The CDR3 runs to 14 residues. The germline gives CDR1 MNHEY, CDR2 SVGAGI. The CDR3 DNA reads as TGTGCCAGCAGTTACTTTTCGAACACCGGGGAGCTGTTTTTT. The encoded protein is CASSYFSNTGELFF.

This clonotype has a handful of counts. In DNA, the CDR3 is TGCAGCGTTGGACACGAAGCTTTCTTT. Its translation is CSVGHEAFF. J is TRBJ1-1 and V is TRBV29-1; no definite D call. Germline V lookup: CDR1 SQVTM, CDR2 ANQGSEA. This CDR3 spans 9 amino acids. The ends were cut back, 4 bases at V and 8 bases at J, with 5 bases in the middle.

Many counts were recorded for this clonotype. The rearrangement joins TRBV4-1 to TRBJ2-7; D is ambiguous. V lost 0 bases and J 4 bases, leaving 13 bases between the germline ends. The length of the CDR3 is 15 residues. Per germline, CDR1 MGHRA and CDR2 YSYEKL. The CDR3 bases are TGCGCCAGCAGCCAAGATTCGGCGGTTCCTTACGAGCAGTACTTC. Its translation is CASSQDSAVPYEQYF.

This clonotype was seen a few times. The V call is TRBV6-5, the J call TRBJ2-3; a weak D match, TRBD1 (5 bases). The length of the CDR3 is 16 residues. Germline loops: CDR1 MNHEY, CDR2 SVGAGI. Trimming pared 2 bases from V and 1 base from J, leaving 13 bases between. The CDR3 DNA follows: TGTGCCAGCAGTTACGACCCGATGGGGCGCACAGATACGCAGTATTTT. The encoded protein is CASSYDPMGRTDTQYF.

This clonotype came up a few times. J is TRBJ1-3 and V is TRBV12-3 or TRBV12-4; D is unclear. The V end was cut by 3 bases, the J end by 1 base, with 7 bases between. This CDR3 is 14 amino acids long. CDR3 loop: CASSFLGSGNTIYF. In nucleotides, the CDR3 is TGTGCCAGCAGTTTTTTAGGTTCTGGAAACACCATATATTTT.

There are a few counts of this clonotype. The rearrangement links TRBV4-1 to TRBJ2-7; D is unresolved. The CDR3 contains 15 residues. CDR1 and CDR2 from the germline V gene are MGHRA and YSYEKL. Trimming took 0 bases from V and 4 from J, leaving 13 bases between them. DNA for the CDR3: TGCGCCAGCAGCCAAGAAGTATGGGAAATGTACGAGCAGTACTTC. Translated: CASSQEVWEMYEQYF.

In its sample, this clonotype was seen once. The V gene is TRBV12-5, the J gene TRBJ1-1; TRBD1 aligns across 7 bases. Germline V CDR1 and CDR2: LGHNT, FRNRAP. V was clipped by 3 bases and J by 5 bases; unmatched bases: 9. The CDR3 loop spans 15 amino acids. The CDR3 loop is CASGLRNRGGTEAFF. The DNA of the CDR3 is TGTGCTAGTGGTTTAAGGAACAGGGGTGGAACTGAAGCTTTCTTT. The entire variable domain, with the rest obtained from reference TRBV12-5 and TRBJ1-1, is as follows: DARVTQTPRHKVTEMGQEVTMRCQPILGHNTVFWYRQTMMQGLELLAYFRNRAPLDDSGMPKDRFSAEMPDATLATLKIQPSEPRDSAVYFCASGLRNRGGTEAFFGQGTRLTVV.

The sample holds many counts of this clonotype. V is TRBV20-1 and J is TRBJ2-7; 7 bases map to TRBD2. Germline CDR1 and CDR2: DFQATT and SNEGSKA (reference sequence). Trimming at V came to 0 bases and at J to 7 bases, leaving 12 bases not matched to a gene. The CDR3 runs to 15 residues. CDR3: CSARDLSLARVEQYV. The CDR3, as DNA: TGCAGTGCTAGAGATCTTTCACTAGCGCGAGTTGAGCAGTACGTC.

In its sample, this clonotype was seen a few times. The gene calls are TRBV29-1 and TRBJ1-6; D is undetermined. This CDR3 spans 14 amino acids. Germline V gene lookup returns CDR1 SQVTM and CDR2 ANQGSEA. Trimming stripped 4 bases from V and 6 bases from J, with 13 bases between. DNA of the CDR3: TGCAGCGTTGGAGAAGGTCGGGGTAATTCACCCCTCCACTTT. It encodes CSVGEGRGNSPLHF.

The chain uses TRBV14 and TRBJ1-2, with a weak D call TRBD1 (6 bases). V lost 3 bases and J 4 bases, leaving 12 bases between the germline ends. This CDR3 is built from 14 residues. Germline V gene lookup returns CDR1 SGHDN and CDR2 FVKESK. CDR3 sequence: CASSHRGTLYGYTF. The CDR3 DNA reads TGTGCCAGCAGCCACAGGGGTACCCTCTATGGCTACACCTTC.

This clonotype was detected only a few times. The rearrangement joins TRBV5-1 to TRBJ1-1, with D hard to call. This CDR3 has 15 amino acids. Trimming took 0 bases from V and 4 from J, leaving 13 bases between them. The germline V gene encodes CDR1 SGHRS and CDR2 YFSETQ. The CDR3 is CASSLEVTLGTEAFF. For the CDR3, the DNA is TGCGCCAGCAGCTTGGAGGTCACCTTGGGCACTGAAGCTTTCTTT.

The rearrangement uses TRBV20-1 and TRBJ2-7; TRBD1 matches 7 bases. The V gene's germline CDR1 is DFQATT and CDR2 SNEGSKA (reference sequence). The V and J ends lost 6 bases and 4 bases, in that order; junction bases with no gene match: 9. The CDR3 contains 13 residues. CDR3 DNA sequence: TGCAGTGCCCGGGACAGAAAAGGATACGAGCAGTACGTC. Translated: CSARDRKGYEQYV.

J is TRBJ2-5 and V is TRBV6-1, with 8 bases lining up with TRBD1. The germline gives CDR1 MNHNS, CDR2 SASEGT. The CDR3 has 14 amino acids. J lost 5 bases, V lost 8 bases, and 10 bases had no gene match. The CDR3 region is CASVRTGSRETQYF. CDR3 in DNA: TGTGCCAGCGTCAGGACAGGGTCGAGGGAGACCCAGTACTTC.

The chain recombines TRBV5-1 with TRBJ1-5; D not certain. This CDR3 is built from 13 residues. Germline V lookup: CDR1 SGHRS, CDR2 YFSETQ. Trimming took off 0 bases at V and 9 bases at J, with 10 bases between the two ends. The CDR3 coding sequence is TGCGCCAGCAGCTTGGCTGGGTCCGGGCCCCAGCATTTT. This codes for CASSLAGSGPQHF.

The V gene is TRBV7-9, the J gene TRBJ2-7, with 9 bases lining up with TRBD1. The CDR3 length is 15 residues. Trimming removed 5 bases from V and 2 bases from J; junction bases left unmatched: 7. Germline CDR1 SEHNR, CDR2 FQNEAQ (reference sequence). The CDR3 nucleotides read TGTGCCAGCAGCGACTCCGGGACAGGGACCTACGAGCAGTACTTC. Translated, it gives CASSDSGTGTYEQYF.

The sample holds one count of this clonotype. The genes are TRBV12-3 or TRBV12-4 and TRBJ2-1; 8 bases match TRBD1. V gave up 8 bases and J gave up 3 bases; unmatched junction bases: 6. The CDR3 totals 14 residues. DNA of the CDR3: TGTGCCAGCGCGGACAGGGTCGGCTACAATGAGCAGTTCTTC. Its protein is CASADRVGYNEQFF.

In this sample, this clonotype turned up a few times. The gene calls are TRBV13 and TRBJ2-1, with a tentative D call TRBD2 (5 bases). The germline V gene encodes CDR1 PRHDT and CDR2 FYEKMQ (reference sequence). With 7 bases removed from V and 0 bases from J, the gap between germline ends came to 13 bases. This CDR3 is 15 amino acids long. CDR3 amino acids: CASTFSVSSYNEQFF. In DNA form, the CDR3 reads TGTGCCAGCACCTTTAGCGTTAGCTCCTACAATGAGCAGTTCTTC.

This clonotype was picked up a small number of times. This chain uses TRBV7-2 with TRBJ1-5; D perhaps matches TRBD1 (5 bases). Trimming stripped 4 bases from V and 6 bases from J, with 16 bases between. Germline-derived CDR1 and CDR2 are SGHTA and FQGNSA. This CDR3 comprises 15 residues. Written as DNA, the CDR3 is TGTGCCAGCAGCTCCCCCCCAGGGATCGGTCAGCCCCAGCATTTT. Encoded protein: CASSSPPGIGQPQHF. Based on the CDR3 plus reference TRBV7-2 and TRBJ1-5, the full variable domain is GAGVSQSPSNKVTEKGKDVELRCDPISGHTALYWYRQSLGQGLEFLIYFQGNSAPDKSGLPSDRFSAERTGGSVSTLTIQRTQQEDSAVYLCASSSPPGIGQPQHFGDGTRLSIL.

This clonotype was picked up a small number of times. The V gene is TRBV6-5, the J gene TRBJ1-2, with a weak D call TRBD1 (6 bases). The V gene lost 2 bases and the J gene lost 7 bases, with 11 bases spanning the gap. Germline V gene sequence: CDR1 MNHEY, CDR2 SVGAGI. The CDR3 covers 13 residues. The CDR3 nucleotides are TGTGCCAGCAGTTACGGCCAGGGGCTTGGCTACACCTTC. Amino acid sequence: CASSYGQGLGYTF.

The chain is built from TRBV4-3 and TRBJ1-1; tentatively, D is TRBD1 (6 bases). The CDR3 is 17 residues long. The ends were cut back, 0 bases at V and 1 base at J, with 15 bases in the middle. Germline loops: CDR1 LGHNA, CDR2 YSLEER. The CDR3 protein is CASSQDYSGQPNTEAFF. Written as DNA, the CDR3 is TGCGCCAGCAGCCAAGATTACTCAGGACAGCCGAACACTGAAGCTTTCTTT.